This T cell receptor (beta chain) was recorded in a study of cytotoxic CD8 clonotypes in ibrutinib-treated CLL. Whole-study context: Mean values per sample were hundreds of thousands of productive templates and 93,000 or so productive rearrangements. Study-wide points: Public clonotypes occurred uncommonly; on treatment, they contracted or remained stable.

Germline values: CDR1 MDHEN, CDR2 SYDVKM. The CDR3 spans 15 residues. Trimming cost V 6 bases and J 8 bases; bases outside gene matches: 14. TCRdb's table, derived via immunoSEQ multiplex PCR, lists solely in-frame clones and lacks some. The sample shows about 130,000 clones, 80% to 90% of them seen only once. A note on this clone: Its antigen is unknown.

The TCR comes from a human donor with chronic lymphocytic leukemia. The sequencing used PBMCs, collected after 24 months of ibrutinib treatment. V usage is TRBV28 and J usage is TRBJ1-1; 8 bases fit TRBD1. The CDR3 protein is CASSPPPSGGMEAFF. The DNA of the CDR3 is TGTGCCAGCAGCCCTCCCCCCTCAGGGGGCATGGAAGCTTTCTTT.